The 11 T cell receptor beta chains reported below all come from one sample, sequenced in a study of a mutant IDH1 vaccine in newly diagnosed glioma. The repertoire was sequenced with immunoSEQ multiplex PCR; TCRdb's copy has only in-frame clones and lacks some. Of about 44,000 clones listed, 80% to 85% were seen once; the top ten hold about 4.5%. Their antigen targets remain unknown. Time point: week 35, safety follow-up. The study gave 300 ug of mutant IDH1 20-mer peptide per vaccine dose, with topical imiquimod. This specimen was PBMCs, taken from a glioma patient whose treatment included an IDH1 peptide vaccine. All receptors come from a woman aged 40 to 50 with glioma. Some clones in this sample may be carry-over from other donors' samples.

The chain couples TRBV7-6 to TRBJ2-7; TRBD1 agrees at 7 bases. Germline lookup yields CDR1 SGHVS and CDR2 FNYEAQ. Unmatched junction bases numbered 1, after V lost 1 base and J lost 7 bases. The CDR3 is 12 residues long. Here the CDR3 DNA reads TGTGCCAGCAGCTTAGGGGACAGAGAGCAGTACTTC. Amino acid sequence: CASSLGDREQYF.

The gene calls are TRBV4-3 and TRBJ1-1; D might be TRBD1 (6 bases). V was trimmed by 0 bases and J by 1 base, leaving 18 bases between them. CDR3 size: 18 residues. Per germline, CDR1 LGHNA and CDR2 YSLEER. The chain's CDR3 is CASSQDSGGGLANTEAFF. The CDR3 nucleotides read TGCGCCAGCAGCCAAGATAGTGGAGGGGGGTTGGCGAACACTGAAGCTTTCTTT.

DNA for the CDR3: TGTGCCAGTAAGGCGGAAGCCGGGGAGCTGTTTTTT. Translated, it gives CASKAEAGELFF. The chain joins TRBV19 to TRBJ2-2; D gene uncertain. In germline, CDR1 is LNHDA, CDR2 SQIVND (reference sequence). CDR3 size: 12 residues. V shed 7 bases and J shed 6 bases, with 9 bases lying between them.

The chain combines TRBV5-1 with TRBJ2-1; 8 positions match TRBD2. There are 14 residues in the CDR3. Germline V CDR1 and CDR2: SGHRS, YFSETQ. V lost 4 bases and J lost 4; bases outside the gene matches: 4. The CDR3 sequence is CASSAGLAYNEQFF. In DNA, the CDR3 is TGCGCCAGCAGCGCCGGACTAGCATACAATGAGCAGTTCTTC.

This clone was seen just once. The gene calls are TRBV19 and TRBJ1-5, with 8 nucleotides matching TRBD1. The CDR3 sequence is 14 residues long. Germline CDR1 reads LNHDA; CDR2 reads SQIVND (reference sequence). V lost 10 bases and J lost 1; bases outside the gene matches: 6. For the CDR3, the DNA is TGTGCCACTCGACAGGGGTCGAGCAATCAGCCCCAGCATTTT. It yields the protein CATRQGSSNQPQHF.

The V gene is TRBV13, the J gene TRBJ1-2; no clear D. Germline V gene data show CDR1 as PRHDT and CDR2 as FYEKMQ (reference sequence). The CDR3 length is 15 residues. V dropped 2 bases and J dropped 8 bases, with 18 bases sitting between them. The CDR3 bases are TGTGCCAGCAGCTTAATAGGAGGCGAGGGAGGCGGCTACACCTTC. Translated, it gives CASSLIGGEGGGYTF.

The V gene is TRBV7-2, the J gene TRBJ2-1; 10 bases line up with TRBD2. CDR1 is SGHTA and CDR2 is FQGNSA in the germline V gene. The V and J ends lost 6 bases and 9 bases, in that order; junction bases with no gene match: 8. This CDR3 is built from 14 residues. CDR3 residues: CASRSSGGPTEQFF. CDR3 coding DNA: TGTGCCAGCAGGAGTAGCGGGGGGCCGACTGAGCAGTTCTTC.

The V and J genes are TRBV4-3 and TRBJ2-7; no clear D gene. V was trimmed by 0 bases and J by 6 bases, leaving 12 bases between them. Germline V gene data show CDR1 as LGHNA and CDR2 as YSLEER. The CDR3 length is 14 residues. Written as DNA, the CDR3 is TGCGCCAGCAGCCAAGATCCCGCCCGGTTCGAGCAGTACTTC. Its translation is CASSQDPARFEQYF.

The chain uses TRBV6-6 and TRBJ2-4; tentatively, D is TRBD1 or TRBD2 (6 bases each). V lost 8 bases, J lost 10 bases, and 18 bases lay in between. CDR1 is MNHNY and CDR2 is SVGAGI in the germline V gene (reference sequence). This CDR3 has 13 residues. CDR3 loop: CASLRDIGTIQYF. The CDR3 DNA sequence: TGTGCCAGCCTCCGGGACATTGGGACTATTCAGTACTTC.

The chain links TRBV29-1 to TRBJ1-4, with D tentatively TRBD1 (6 bases). V lost 6 bases and J lost 0, with 11 bases in between. Germline CDR1 SQVTM, CDR2 ANQGSEA. The CDR3 is 14 residues long. The CDR3 region has the DNA TGCAGCGTCCGAGGGGGGACAACTAATGAAAAACTGTTTTTT. Its protein is CSVRGGTTNEKLFF.

The sample holds a few counts of this clone. This chain connects TRBV4-1 to TRBJ2-1, with 12 nucleotides matching TRBD2. The CDR3 runs to 19 residues. The V and J ends lost 4 bases and 5 bases, in that order; junction bases with no gene match: 15. Germline CDR1 MGHRA, CDR2 YSYEKL. Here the CDR3 DNA reads TGCGCCAGCAGCCCCTTAACCTCTAGCGGGAGGGCGTCGGACAATGAGCAGTTCTTC. Encoded protein: CASSPLTSSGRASDNEQFF.